The T cell receptor (beta chain) described here comes from a study of blood T cell repertoires in COVID-19. Clones were read by immunoSEQ multiplex PCR, and TCRdb kept only the in-frame ones, dropping some. The sample shows about 86,000 clones, about 87% of them seen only once. Germline loops: CDR1 LGHNA, CDR2 YNFKEQ. The CDR3 is 17 amino acids. Between the trimmed V and J ends, which lost 4 bases and 2 bases, there was a span of 21 bases. In its sample, this clone was seen a few times. The chain recombines TRBV4-2 with TRBJ2-7, with D perhaps matching TRBD2 (5 bases). Specimen: peripheral blood. This TCR derives from a human donor in a cohort sampled during active COVID-19. The CDR3 DNA is TGTGCCAGCAGCCGTCCCGGAGGATCGGCGGACCCCTACGAGCAGTACTTC. Protein: CASSRPGGSADPYEQYF.